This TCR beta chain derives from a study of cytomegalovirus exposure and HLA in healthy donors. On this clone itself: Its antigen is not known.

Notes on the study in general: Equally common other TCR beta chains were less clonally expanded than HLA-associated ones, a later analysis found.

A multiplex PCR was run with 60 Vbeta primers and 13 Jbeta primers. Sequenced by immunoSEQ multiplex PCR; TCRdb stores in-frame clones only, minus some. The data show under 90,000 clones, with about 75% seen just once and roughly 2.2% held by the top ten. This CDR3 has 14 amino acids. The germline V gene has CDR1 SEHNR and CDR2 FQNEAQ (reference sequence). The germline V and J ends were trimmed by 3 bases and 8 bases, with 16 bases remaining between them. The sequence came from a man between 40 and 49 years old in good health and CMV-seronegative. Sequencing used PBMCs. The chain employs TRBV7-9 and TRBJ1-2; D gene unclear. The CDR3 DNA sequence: TGTGCCAGCAGCTTCGGAGCGCTTGCTGCGGGCTACACCTTC. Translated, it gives CASSFGALAAGYTF.